The 30 T cell receptor beta chains below come from one sample, sequenced in a study of cytomegalovirus exposure and HLA in healthy donors. With 60 Vbeta and 13 Jbeta primers, the PCR was carried out. Produced via immunoSEQ multiplex PCR; TCRdb's table is partial and in-frame only. The top ten hold about 3% of the sample, which has roughly 120,000 clones, approximately 9.4% seen once. The sample taken for sequencing was PBMCs. These TCRs come from a man aged 30 to 39 in good health and CMV-seronegative.

This clone was counted only a few times. This chain links TRBV20-1 with TRBJ1-2; a weak D match, TRBD1 (5 bases). There are 11 residues in the CDR3. Germline V gene data show CDR1 as DFQATT and CDR2 as SNEGSKA (reference sequence). Trimming pared 5 bases from V and 5 bases from J, leaving 9 bases between. DNA of the CDR3: TGCAGTGCTTGGGGCAGTTATGGCTACACCTTC. This codes for CSAWGSYGYTF.

This clone has just one count. V is TRBV19 and J is TRBJ2-2; 14 nucleotides line up with TRBD2. From germline, CDR1 is LNHDA and CDR2 SQIVND (reference sequence). V dropped 5 bases and J dropped 5; count of bases not matched to a gene: 7. The CDR3 length is 17 residues. The CDR3 protein is CASSAGLAGEGTGELFF. The CDR3 coding sequence is TGTGCCAGTAGTGCGGGACTAGCGGGAGAGGGGACCGGGGAGCTGTTTTTT. Combining the CDR3 with reference TRBV19 and TRBJ2-2 gives the whole variable domain DGGITQSPKYLFRKEGQNVTLSCEQNLNHDAMYWYRQDPGQGLRLIYYSQIVNDFQKGDIAEGYSVSREKKESFPLTVTSAQKNPTAFYLCASSAGLAGEGTGELFFGEGSRLTVL.

CDR3 loop: CSAPRGYEQYF. The CDR3 region has the DNA TGCAGTGCTCCCAGGGGGTACGAGCAGTACTTC. V usage is TRBV20-1 and J usage is TRBJ2-7, with TRBD1 matching 7 bases. The CDR3 covers 11 residues. CDR1 DFQATT and CDR2 SNEGSKA come from the germline V gene (reference sequence). With 5 bases clipped from V and 4 bases from J, the junction kept 2 bases outside the gene matches.

This clone occurred a few times. The chain recombines TRBV27 with TRBJ2-7, with D perhaps TRBD1 (7 bases). Germline V gene sequence: CDR1 MNHEY, CDR2 SMNVEV (reference sequence). V dropped 7 bases and J dropped 4 bases, with 17 bases sitting between them. The CDR3 loop spans 14 amino acids. This chain's CDR3 is CASTPGGPGYEQYF. In nucleotides, the CDR3 is TGTGCCAGCACCCCAGGGGGGCCAGGGTACGAGCAGTACTTC.

This chain connects TRBV7-9 to TRBJ2-1, with D maybe TRBD2 (7 bases). This CDR3 has 16 residues. Germline V lookup: CDR1 SEHNR, CDR2 FQNEAQ (reference sequence). Trimming removed 5 bases from V and 9 bases from J, with 23 bases in between. The CDR3 here is CASSPRPEGGRVEQFF. The CDR3 bases are TGTGCCAGCAGCCCTCGTCCGGAGGGGGGGCGGGTTGAGCAGTTCTTC. The complete variable domain, with remaining parts taken from reference TRBV7-9 and TRBJ2-1, reads DTGVSQNPRHKITKRGQNVTFRCDPISEHNRLYWYRQTLGQGPEFLTYFQNEAQLEKSRLLSDRFSAERPKGSFSTLEIQRTEQGDSAMYLCASSPRPEGGRVEQFFGPGTRLTVL.

This clone was counted between two and nine times. The V gene is TRBV5-6, the J gene TRBJ2-7; D might be TRBD2 (6 bases). The CDR3 spans 16 residues. V lost 0 bases, J lost 1 base, and 14 bases lay in between. Germline CDR1 is SGHDT and CDR2 is YYEEEE. CDR3 sequence (DNA): TGTGCCAGCAGCTTGGAGGCCTTGCGGGGATCCTACGAGCAGTACTTC. As protein: CASSLEALRGSYEQYF.

The chain is built from TRBV7-9 and TRBJ1-6; D is ambiguous. CDR1 and CDR2 from the germline V gene are SEHNR and FQNEAQ (reference sequence). Trimming removed 3 bases from V and 7 bases from J, with 10 bases in between. The CDR3 totals 14 residues. DNA for the CDR3: TGTGCCAGCAGCTTGGAGATCTCCAATTCACCCCTCCACTTT. It encodes CASSLEISNSPLHF.

This clone has more than one count but fewer than ten. This chain uses TRBV6-1 with TRBJ1-6; D is unresolved. Per the germline V gene, CDR1 is MNHNS and CDR2 is SASEGT. This CDR3 comprises 13 residues. V was clipped by 6 bases and J by 8 bases, with 11 bases between them. CDR3 sequence (DNA): TGTGCCAGCAGAGAGCAGAGGGATTCACCCCTCCACTTT. Its translation: CASREQRDSPLHF.

The sample holds a few counts of this clone. The CDR3 region is CASSYSLRRQETQYF. CDR3 nucleotide sequence: TGTGCCAGCAGTTACTCTCTCAGGCGACAAGAGACCCAGTACTTC. The rearrangement uses TRBV6-5 and TRBJ2-5; D is unclear. Germline CDR1 is MNHEY and CDR2 is SVGAGI. This CDR3 is built from 15 residues. The germline V and J ends were trimmed by 0 bases and 2 bases, with 10 bases remaining between them.

The J gene is TRBJ2-1, the V gene TRBV27; tentative D call: TRBD2 (6 bases). The germline gives CDR1 MNHEY, CDR2 SMNVEV (reference sequence). Trimming cost V 0 bases and J 12 bases, with 15 bases left between them. The CDR3 length is 14 residues. The CDR3 protein is CASSLSTGSYGQFF. CDR3 coding DNA: TGTGCCAGCAGTTTATCAACCGGGAGCTATGGGCAGTTCTTC.

The V gene is TRBV5-1, the J gene TRBJ1-5, with D possibly matching TRBD1 (6 bases). This CDR3 region has 14 residues. CDR1 is SGHRS and CDR2 is YFSETQ in the germline V gene. Trimming removed 4 bases from V and 3 bases from J, with 11 bases in between. The CDR3 loop reads CASSLDSFNQPQHF. The CDR3 DNA follows: TGCGCCAGCAGCCTGGACAGCTTCAATCAGCCCCAGCATTTT.

This clone was found a few times. The chain is built from TRBV29-1 and TRBJ1-6, with 7 bases matching TRBD1. The CDR3 is made up of 13 amino acids. The germline V gene encodes CDR1 SQVTM and CDR2 ANQGSEA. Losses at the gene ends were 7 bases for V and 6 bases for J; bases not matched to a gene: 6. This chain's CDR3 is CSARQGSNSPLHF. CDR3 nucleotide sequence: TGCAGCGCCCGACAGGGAAGTAATTCACCCCTCCACTTT. Complete variable domain (other parts from reference TRBV29-1 and TRBJ1-6): SAVISQKPSRDICQRGTSLTIQCQVDSQVTMMFWYRQQPGQSLTLIATANQGSEATYESGFVIDKFPISRPNLTFSTLTVSNMSPEDSSIYLCSARQGSNSPLHFGNGTRLTVT.

This clone was detected only a few times. The rearrangement links TRBV11-3 to TRBJ2-1; 9 positions agree with TRBD2. The V gene end was trimmed by 8 bases and the J gene end by 7 bases; junction bases not matched to a gene: 9. CDR1 SGHNT and CDR2 YENEEA come from the germline V gene. This CDR3 has 14 amino acids. CDR3 in amino acids: CASARAGGPNEQFF. As DNA, the CDR3 is TGTGCCAGCGCCCGTGCGGGGGGGCCTAATGAGCAGTTCTTC. Full variable domain (rest looked up from reference TRBV11-3 and TRBJ2-1): EAGVVQSPRYKIIEKKQPVAFWCNPISGHNTLYWYLQNLGQGPELLIRYENEEAVDDSQLPKDRFSAERLKGVDSTLKIQPAELGDSAVYLCASARAGGPNEQFFGPGTRLTVL.

This clone was recorded a few times. The chain joins TRBV9 to TRBJ2-2; the match to TRBD2 covers 13 bases. V was pared by 3 bases and J by 7 bases, with 9 bases of the junction left unmatched. CDR1 and CDR2 (germline): SGDLS, YYNGEE. The CDR3 has 17 residues. The CDR3 spells CASSAYGTSGASGELFF. The CDR3, as DNA: TGTGCCAGCAGCGCCTATGGGACTAGCGGGGCGAGCGGGGAGCTGTTTTTT.

This clone was seen more than once but under ten times. This chain connects TRBV5-1 to TRBJ1-2; 11 nucleotides line up with TRBD1. CDR1 SGHRS and CDR2 YFSETQ come from the germline V gene. This CDR3 contains 15 residues. The junction had 6 bases not matched to a gene; V was cut back by 4 bases and J by 4 bases. The CDR3 loop is CASSQRTGGSYGYTF. Here the CDR3 DNA reads TGCGCCAGCAGCCAACGGACAGGGGGCAGCTATGGCTACACCTTC.

The chain carries TRBV11-2 and TRBJ1-2; tentatively, D is TRBD1 (5 bases). Germline V gene data show CDR1 as SGHAT and CDR2 as FQNNGV. Trimming pared 4 bases from V and 6 bases from J, leaving 15 bases between. The CDR3 contains 14 residues. This chain's CDR3 is CASSSGPGRDGYTF. The CDR3 DNA follows: TGTGCCAGCAGCTCTGGGCCAGGGCGAGATGGCTACACCTTC.

In this sample, this clone turned up a few times. This sequence joins TRBV13 and TRBJ2-1, with 8 bases identical to TRBD1. CDR3 size: 15 residues. Germline V gives CDR1 PRHDT, CDR2 FYEKMQ (reference sequence). V shed 3 bases and J 3 bases; nucleotides not matched to a gene: 4. CDR3 sequence reads: CASSFGRGHYNEQFF. CDR3 DNA sequence: TGTGCCAGCAGCTTCGGCAGGGGGCACTACAATGAGCAGTTCTTC.

The genes are TRBV5-1 and TRBJ1-2; D gene ambiguous. This CDR3 is 14 amino acids long. With 4 bases removed from V and 0 bases from J, the gap between germline ends came to 10 bases. CDR1 and CDR2 from the germline V gene are SGHRS and YFSETQ. The CDR3 loop reads CASSPSGANYGYTF. In DNA form, the CDR3 reads TGCGCCAGCAGCCCCAGCGGGGCTAACTATGGCTACACCTTC.

The chain recombines TRBV6-5 with TRBJ2-2; possibly TRBD1 for D (6 bases). The CDR3 runs 13 residues. V lost 5 bases and J lost 7, with 11 bases in between. Germline V gives CDR1 MNHEY, CDR2 SVGAGI. The CDR3 DNA follows: TGTGCCAGCAGTAACAGGGATGGCGGGGAGCTGTTTTTT. Translating gives CASSNRDGGELFF.

The rearrangement uses TRBV5-1 and TRBJ1-6, with D unclear. Looked up from germline, CDR1 is SGHRS and CDR2 is YFSETQ. The CDR3 has 14 residues. V lost 0 bases, J lost 8 bases, and 9 bases lay in between. CDR3 sequence reads: CASSLGFRDSPLHF. The CDR3 coding sequence is TGCGCCAGCAGCTTGGGGTTCCGAGATTCACCCCTCCACTTT.

V usage is TRBV13 and J usage is TRBJ1-1; tentative D call: TRBD1 (5 bases). Deletions cut 3 bases from V and 1 base from J, with 9 bases between. This CDR3 is 14 amino acids long. Germline CDR1 and CDR2: PRHDT and FYEKMQ (reference sequence). The CDR3: CASSLAQGNTEAFF. The CDR3 DNA reads TGTGCCAGCAGCTTGGCCCAGGGGAACACTGAAGCTTTCTTT. The complete variable domain, with remaining parts taken from reference TRBV13 and TRBJ1-1, reads AAGVIQSPRHLIKEKRETATLKCYPIPRHDTVYWYQQGPGQDPQFLISFYEKMQSDKGSIPDRFSAQQFSDYHSELNMSSLELGDSALYFCASSLAQGNTEAFFGQGTRLTVV.

This clone showed up just a few times. The chain couples TRBV7-2 to TRBJ1-1; 8 bases align to TRBD1. This CDR3 has 14 residues. From germline, CDR1 is SGHTA and CDR2 FQGNSA. V lost 5 bases to trimming and J lost 4 bases; unmatched junction nucleotides: 6. As DNA, the CDR3 is TGTGCCAGCAGCCGAACAGGGGGTGTCACTGAAGCTTTCTTT. Amino acid sequence: CASSRTGGVTEAFF.

This clone turned up a few times. The V call is TRBV27, the J call TRBJ2-3, with TRBD1 matching over 7 bases. The CDR3 sequence is 16 residues long. V gave up 2 bases and J gave up 3 bases; unmatched junction bases: 8. Germline-derived CDR1 and CDR2 are MNHEY and SMNVEV (reference sequence). The CDR3 bases are TGTGCCAGCAGTTTAGGCAGGGGGTTTGGTACAGATACGCAGTATTTT. It is translated as CASSLGRGFGTDTQYF.

The chain recombines TRBV15 with TRBJ2-3; D perhaps matches TRBD2 (7 bases). Germline CDR1 LNHNV, CDR2 YYDKDF (reference sequence). The CDR3 totals 17 residues. Trimming shortened V by 0 bases and J by 0 bases, and 13 bases separated the two germline ends. CDR3 in DNA: TGTGCCACCAGCAGAGATTATAAGGGGGGGAGCACAGATACGCAGTATTTT. Amino acids: CATSRDYKGGSTDTQYF.

In its sample, this clone was seen a few times. This CDR3 reads CSARDPNTIYF. In DNA form, the CDR3 reads TGCAGTGCTAGAGATCCGAACACCATATATTTT. This chain links TRBV20-1 with TRBJ1-3; no clear D. The V gene lost 0 bases and the J gene lost 7 bases, with 4 bases spanning the gap. CDR1 DFQATT and CDR2 SNEGSKA come from the germline V gene (reference sequence). The CDR3 runs 11 residues.

The table lists this clone with a few counts. This chain links TRBV5-6 with TRBJ2-7, with 8 bases lining up with TRBD1. The trim removed 2 bases at V and 0 bases at J, leaving 7 bases unmatched. This CDR3 region has 16 residues. In germline, CDR1 is SGHDT, CDR2 YYEEEE. CDR3 loop: CASSFNGQGFSYEQYF. The CDR3 region has the DNA TGTGCCAGCAGCTTCAATGGACAGGGATTCTCCTACGAGCAGTACTTC. Based on the CDR3 plus reference TRBV5-6 and TRBJ2-7, the full variable domain is DAGVTQSPTHLIKTRGQQVTLRCSPKSGHDTVSWYQQALGQGPQFIFQYYEEEERQRGNFPDRFSGHQFPNYSSELNVNALLLGDSALYLCASSFNGQGFSYEQYFGPGTRLTVT.

The rearrangement links TRBV29-1 to TRBJ2-1; TRBD2 matches at 10 bases. The CDR3 totals 15 residues. CDR1 is SQVTM, CDR2 ANQGSEA, per germline. With 4 bases clipped from V and 4 bases from J, the junction kept 7 bases outside the gene matches. CDR3 in DNA: TGCAGCGTTGCATCTAGCGGGGGTAGATACAATGAGCAGTTCTTC. Translated, it gives CSVASSGGRYNEQFF.

This clone was detected only a few times. The chain couples TRBV10-3 to TRBJ1-1; D may be TRBD1 (5 bases). There are 15 residues in the CDR3. The V and J ends lost 6 bases and 4 bases respectively, with 18 bases between them. Germline V CDR1 and CDR2: ENHRY, SYGVKD. CDR3 coding DNA: TGTGCCATCAGGTGGGCGGGGCCCTCCGGCACTGAAGCTTTCTTT. This gives the protein CAIRWAGPSGTEAFF.

This sequence joins TRBV27 and TRBJ2-7, with 8 bases aligning to TRBD2. V was pared by 2 bases and J by 4 bases, with 4 bases of the junction left unmatched. The CDR3 contains 14 residues. Germline CDR1 MNHEY, CDR2 SMNVEV (reference sequence). Written as DNA, the CDR3 is TGTGCCAGCAGTTTAACCGGGAGGGGGTACGAGCAGTACTTC. It yields the protein CASSLTGRGYEQYF.

The chain has TRBV19 and TRBJ2-5, with a weak D call TRBD2 (6 bases). Per the germline V gene, CDR1 is LNHDA and CDR2 is SQIVND (reference sequence). CDR3 length equals 13 residues. V lost 0 bases and J lost 4, with 6 bases in between. CDR3 loop: CASSIDGGETQYF. In DNA form, the CDR3 reads TGTGCCAGTAGTATAGACGGGGGAGAGACCCAGTACTTC.